A single sample gave rise to the 32 T cell receptor beta chains below, sequenced in a study of blood T cell repertoires in COVID-19. The method was immunoSEQ multiplex PCR; TCRdb's version includes in-frame clones alone and lacks a portion of them. The data contain about 260,000 clones, approximately 90% of them singletons. The sample taken for sequencing was PBMCs or T cells enriched from blood (not recorded which). The source of these receptors is a man between 40 and 49 years old who had been exposed to COVID-19.

The rearrangement joins TRBV19 to TRBJ1-3; the D is unclear. CDR1 and CDR2 from the germline V gene are LNHDA and SQIVND (reference sequence). There are 14 residues in the CDR3. Trimming pared 5 bases from V and 3 bases from J, leaving 11 bases between. Here the CDR3 DNA reads TGTGCCAGTAGTCGACCGGGAGGTGGAAACACCATATATTTT. Protein sequence: CASSRPGGGNTIYF. Together with reference TRBV19 and TRBJ1-3, the CDR3 gives the full variable domain: DGGITQSPKYLFRKEGQNVTLSCEQNLNHDAMYWYRQDPGQGLRLIYYSQIVNDFQKGDIAEGYSVSREKKESFPLTVTSAQKNPTAFYLCASSRPGGGNTIYFGEGSWLTVV.

CDR3 nucleotides: TGCGCCAGCAGTCAACGGGGACAGGGGCGAGGAGAGACCCAGTACTTC. Amino acids: CASSQRGQGRGETQYF. The rearrangement uses TRBV23-1 and TRBJ2-5; 10 bases align to TRBD1. TRBV23-1 is assigned to the ORF class and has an uncertain function. After removal of 2 bases from V and 4 bases from J, the junction contained 7 bases not matched to a gene. CDR3 size: 16 residues.

V and J are TRBV28 and TRBJ1-2, with 7 bases aligning to TRBD1. The CDR3 is 13 residues long. Germline V gene lookup returns CDR1 MDHEN and CDR2 SYDVKM. Unmatched junction bases numbered 5, after V lost 6 bases and J lost 4 bases. The CDR3 spells CASSVTGVYGYTF. The DNA of the CDR3 is TGTGCCAGCAGCGTTACAGGGGTCTATGGCTACACCTTC.

V is TRBV28 and J is TRBJ2-7; 12 bases line up with TRBD2. The CDR3 has 14 residues. J lost 4 bases, V lost 6 bases, and 4 bases had no gene match. The germline CDR1 and CDR2 sequences are MDHEN and SYDVKM. The CDR3 DNA sequence: TGTGCCAGCAGAACTAGCGGGAGGACATACGAGCAGTACTTC. This sequence encodes CASRTSGRTYEQYF.

V and J are TRBV15 and TRBJ1-6; tentatively, D is TRBD1 (5 bases). Germline V gene data show CDR1 as LNHNV and CDR2 as YYDKDF (reference sequence). The germline V and J ends were trimmed by 5 bases and 3 bases, with 17 bases remaining between them. There are 17 residues in the CDR3. CDR3 coding DNA: TGTGCCACCAGCCCCGGTCCCGAGACAGTCTATAATTCACCCCTCCACTTT. Its translation: CATSPGPETVYNSPLHF.

This chain uses TRBV7-9 with TRBJ2-5; D unresolved. The CDR3 sequence is 14 residues long. The germline V gene encodes CDR1 SEHNR and CDR2 FQNEAQ (reference sequence). Trimming pared 5 bases from V and 7 bases from J, leaving 17 bases between. CDR3 nucleotides: TGTGCCAGCAGCACCAGTACAGCCGACGGGACCCAGTACTTC. This translates into CASSTSTADGTQYF. Together with reference TRBV7-9 and TRBJ2-5, the CDR3 gives the full variable domain: DTGVSQNPRHKITKRGQNVTFRCDPISEHNRLYWYRQTLGQGPEFLTYFQNEAQLEKSRLLSDRFSAERPKGSFSTLEIQRTEQGDSAMYLCASSTSTADGTQYFGPGTRLLVL.

This clone was seen just once. The J gene is TRBJ2-3, the V gene TRBV12-3 or TRBV12-4; D call uncertain. The CDR3 contains 13 residues. The V gene lost 3 bases and the J gene lost 3 bases, with 7 bases spanning the gap. The CDR3 nucleotides read TGTGCCAGCAGTTTCGCTCAGACAGATACGCAGTATTTT. Its protein is CASSFAQTDTQYF.

J is TRBJ2-2 and V is TRBV28; perhaps TRBD1 as D (5 bases). Germline V gene lookup returns CDR1 MDHEN and CDR2 SYDVKM. There are 14 residues in the CDR3. V was clipped by 2 bases and J by 6 bases, with 10 bases between them. CDR3 nucleotides: TGTGCCAGCAGTTTACCGAAGGGGTCCGGGGAGCTGTTTTTT. Translation gives CASSLPKGSGELFF.

This chain links TRBV24-1 with TRBJ1-2, with 11 bases lining up with TRBD1. Germline lookup yields CDR1 KGHDR and CDR2 SFDVKD. This CDR3 has 17 amino acids. Trimming took 3 bases from V and 1 from J; bases not matched to a gene: 6. DNA of the CDR3: TGTGCCACCAGTGATGGACAGGGGGCCAACGTTAACTATGGCTACACCTTC. Translating gives CATSDGQGANVNYGYTF.

The chain has TRBV7-2 and TRBJ1-2, with a tentative D call TRBD1 (5 bases). Germline V gene data show CDR1 as SGHTA and CDR2 as FQGNSA. The germline V and J ends were trimmed by 5 bases and 8 bases, with 9 bases remaining between them. This CDR3 comprises 11 residues. The CDR3 nucleotides are TGTGCCAGCAGCCTAAACAGGGGCTACACCTTC. This codes for CASSLNRGYTF. The full variable domain, with the rest looked up from reference TRBV7-2 and TRBJ1-2, is GAGVSQSPSNKVTEKGKDVELRCDPISGHTALYWYRQSLGQGLEFLIYFQGNSAPDKSGLPSDRFSAERTGGSVSTLTIQRTQQEDSAVYLCASSLNRGYTFGSGTRLTVV.

V and J are TRBV24-1 and TRBJ1-1; TRBD1 is a possible D gene (6 bases). The CDR3 runs 13 residues. Germline-derived CDR1 and CDR2 are KGHDR and SFDVKD. V lost 8 bases and J 2 bases, leaving 11 bases between the germline ends. CDR3 sequence: CATMGQTNTEAFF. The CDR3 nucleotides are TGTGCCACCATGGGACAAACTAACACTGAAGCTTTCTTT.

The V call is TRBV9, the J call TRBJ2-1, with D perhaps matching TRBD2 (6 bases). Germline V gene lookup returns CDR1 SGDLS and CDR2 YYNGEE. Trimming pared 0 bases from V and 3 bases from J, leaving 16 bases between. The CDR3 contains 17 residues. CDR3: CASSVVGAGPLYNEQFF. CDR3 bases: TGTGCCAGCAGCGTAGTGGGAGCGGGCCCCCTCTACAATGAGCAGTTCTTC.

The J gene is TRBJ2-1, the V gene TRBV3-1 (or the pseudogene TRBV3-2); TRBD1 matches 10 bases. Germline CDR1 and CDR2: LGHDT and YNNKEL (reference sequence). This CDR3 comprises 16 residues. Germline trimming cut 5 bases from V and 5 bases from J; bases unmatched to any gene: 9. The CDR3 DNA follows: TGTGCCAGCAGCGACTTGAGGGACAGGGGTCACAATGAGCAGTTCTTC. It encodes CASSDLRDRGHNEQFF.

In this sample, this clone turned up once. The J gene is TRBJ2-3, the V gene TRBV13, with 9 bases fitting TRBD1. V was clipped by 5 bases and J by 2 bases; unmatched bases: 2. Per the germline V gene, CDR1 is PRHDT and CDR2 is FYEKMQ (reference sequence). This CDR3 spans 14 amino acids. CDR3 coding DNA: TGTGCCAGCAGCACAGGGGGCAACACAGATACGCAGTATTTT. Its translation: CASSTGGNTDTQYF.

This chain joins TRBV5-4 and TRBJ1-1; D is undetermined. This CDR3 has 15 amino acids. Germline V CDR1 and CDR2: SGHNT, YYREEE (reference sequence). V lost 0 bases and J lost 7, with 16 bases in between. CDR3 bases: TGTGCCAGCAGCTTGGCCGTTTACGGGTCTGGTGAAGCTTTCTTT. This codes for CASSLAVYGSGEAFF.

The V call is TRBV6-5, the J call TRBJ2-5, with 8 bases aligning to TRBD1. Germline CDR1 is MNHEY and CDR2 is SVGAGI. CDR3 length: 13 amino acids. J gave up 3 bases and V 7 bases, and 4 bases lay outside the gene matches. In nucleotides, the CDR3 is TGTGCCAGCACCGCGGACAGGGAAGAGACCCAGTACTTC. It codes for CASTADREETQYF.

V is TRBV6-5 and J is TRBJ2-7; maybe TRBD1 (5 bases). Germline CDR1 and CDR2: MNHEY and SVGAGI. The CDR3 runs 13 residues. V was pared by 0 bases and J by 6 bases, with 9 bases between. CDR3 DNA sequence: TGTGCCAGCAGTTACTCGATAGGGGCCGAGCAGTACTTC. Residues: CASSYSIGAEQYF.

The chain employs TRBV7-3 and TRBJ2-1; 11 bases are shared with TRBD2. Germline V lookup: CDR1 SGHTA, CDR2 FQGTGA. V shed 2 bases, J shed 3 bases, and the junction held 3 bases outside the gene matches. The CDR3 length is 16 residues. The CDR3 DNA follows: TGTGCCAGCAGCTTAGGGACTAGCGGTTTCTACAATGAGCAGTTCTTC. Its translation: CASSLGTSGFYNEQFF.

The V call is TRBV6-5, the J call TRBJ2-1, with TRBD2 matching over 9 bases. CDR1 and CDR2 (germline): MNHEY, SVGAGI. Unmatched junction bases numbered 6, after V lost 4 bases and J lost 8 bases. The CDR3 totals 14 residues. CDR3 nucleotide sequence: TGTGCCAGCAGTTCCGGTAGCGGGAGTTATGAGCAGTTCTTC. Translated: CASSSGSGSYEQFF.

J is TRBJ1-1 and V is TRBV5-1; perhaps TRBD1 as D (5 bases). The length of the CDR3 is 14 residues. The ends were cut back, 4 bases at V and 0 bases at J, with 10 bases in the middle. Looked up from germline, CDR1 is SGHRS and CDR2 is YFSETQ. The CDR3 region is CASSPDTVNTEAFF. The CDR3 DNA reads as TGCGCCAGCAGCCCGGACACGGTGAACACTGAAGCTTTCTTT.

V usage is TRBV29-1 and J usage is TRBJ2-7, with D perhaps TRBD1 (6 bases). CDR1 and CDR2 from the germline V gene are SQVTM and ANQGSEA. Trimming left V 1 base short and J 4 bases short, with 17 bases between. The CDR3 is made up of 15 amino acids. The CDR3 sequence: CSVEGPGTTSYEQYF. In DNA form, the CDR3 reads TGCAGCGTTGAAGGGCCCGGGACAACGTCTTACGAGCAGTACTTC.

The chain uses TRBV14 and TRBJ1-1, with 9 bases that match TRBD1. Germline V gene data show CDR1 as SGHDN and CDR2 as FVKESK. V lost 4 bases and J lost 3; bases outside the gene matches: 6. The CDR3 is 15 amino acids. CDR3 DNA sequence: TGTGCCAGCAGCCGAGCGACAGGGGGTTACACTGAAGCTTTCTTT. Protein product: CASSRATGGYTEAFF. Looking up the rest from reference TRBV14 and TRBJ1-1 gives the full variable domain: EAGVTQFPSHSVIEKGQTVTLRCDPISGHDNLYWYRRVMGKEIKFLLHFVKESKQDESGMPNNRFLAERTGGTYSTLKVQPAELEDSGVYFCASSRATGGYTEAFFGQGTRLTVV.

The V call is TRBV3-1 (or the pseudogene TRBV3-2), the J call TRBJ2-7, with D perhaps matching TRBD2 (5 bases). V lost 3 bases, J lost 1 base, and 13 bases lay in between. Germline CDR1 LGHDT, CDR2 YNNKEL (reference sequence). The CDR3 contains 15 residues. CDR3 residues: CASSQAGGGSYEQYF. For the CDR3, the DNA is TGTGCCAGCAGCCAGGCGGGCGGCGGTTCCTACGAGCAGTACTTC.

Turning to this clone: A much bigger clone sits one base away, suggesting this may be a read error. CDR3 in DNA: TGTGCCAGCAGTTCCAGGGTGAACACTGAAGCTTTCTTT. Amino acid sequence: CASSSRVNTEAFF. V is TRBV6-5 and J is TRBJ1-1; possibly TRBD1 for D (5 bases). Trimming removed 4 bases from V and 0 bases from J, with 6 bases in between. This CDR3 comprises 13 residues. The V gene's germline CDR1 is MNHEY and CDR2 SVGAGI.

The chain employs TRBV19 and TRBJ2-1, with D hard to call. Germline V gives CDR1 LNHDA, CDR2 SQIVND (reference sequence). The CDR3 totals 13 residues. V gave up 3 bases and J gave up 6 bases, with 9 bases separating them. This CDR3 is CASSINSFNEQFF. The CDR3 DNA follows: TGTGCCAGTAGTATTAACAGTTTCAATGAGCAGTTCTTC.

The V gene is TRBV2, the J gene TRBJ1-4; tentatively, D is TRBD1 (5 bases). CDR1 and CDR2 from the germline V gene are SNHLY and FYNNEI. V was trimmed by 4 bases and J by 7 bases, leaving 16 bases between them. This CDR3 region has 15 residues. The chain's CDR3 is CASSVGGGDGEKLFF. The CDR3 DNA reads TGTGCCAGCAGTGTGGGCGGGGGGGATGGTGAAAAACTGTTTTTT.

The chain employs TRBV29-1 and TRBJ2-3, with D possibly matching TRBD2 (6 bases). The V end lost 5 bases, the J end lost 8 bases, and 17 bases lay between the germline ends. The germline gives CDR1 SQVTM, CDR2 ANQGSEA. The CDR3 spans 13 residues. CDR3 residues: CSVRTTMMGTQYF. CDR3 sequence (DNA): TGCAGCGTTAGGACTACTATGATGGGTACGCAGTATTTT.

The chain is built from TRBV10-3 and TRBJ2-2, with no clear D. In germline, CDR1 is ENHRY, CDR2 SYGVKD. The CDR3 has 17 residues. V gave up 0 bases and J gave up 0 bases, with 11 bases separating them. CDR3 region: CAISESRHNANTGELFF. The CDR3 DNA reads TGTGCCATCAGTGAGTCTAGACATAACGCGAACACCGGGGAGCTGTTTTTT.

The V and J genes are TRBV11-3 and TRBJ1-6, with unresolved D. V was cut by 0 bases and J by 0 bases, with 6 bases left in between. Germline V gives CDR1 SGHNT, CDR2 YENEEA. This CDR3 has 16 residues. CDR3 protein: CASSLDLSSYNSPLHF. DNA for the CDR3: TGTGCCAGCAGCTTAGATCTGAGCTCCTATAATTCACCCCTCCACTTT.

The CDR3 region is CASSLYNQGGEKLFF. In DNA form, the CDR3 reads TGTGCCAGTAGTCTCTACAACCAGGGGGGTGAAAAACTGTTTTTT. The V call is TRBV6-2 or TRBV6-3, the J call TRBJ1-4; 7 bases line up with TRBD1. Unmatched junction bases numbered 14, after V lost 9 bases and J lost 7 bases. The CDR3 runs to 15 residues. Germline assignment: CDR1 MNHEY and CDR2 SVGEGT.

This rearrangement joins TRBV24-1 to TRBJ2-7, with a possible D match to TRBD1 (5 bases). Germline-derived CDR1 and CDR2 are KGHDR and SFDVKD. V lost 4 bases and J lost 0, with 12 bases in between. The CDR3 is 15 residues long. This chain's CDR3 is CATSESWGPSYEQYF. CDR3 coding DNA: TGTGCCACCAGTGAATCATGGGGCCCCTCCTACGAGCAGTACTTC.

Only one count was recorded for this clone. The chain employs TRBV7-6 and TRBJ1-1; no reliable D call. The germline V gene has CDR1 SGHVS and CDR2 FNYEAQ. Trimming shortened V by 5 bases and J by 1 base, and 17 bases separated the two germline ends. The CDR3 has 16 amino acids. The CDR3 DNA reads TGTGCCAGCAGCCCGGAAGGAGGGCGTGGGAACACTGAAGCTTTCTTT. Residues: CASSPEGGRGNTEAFF.